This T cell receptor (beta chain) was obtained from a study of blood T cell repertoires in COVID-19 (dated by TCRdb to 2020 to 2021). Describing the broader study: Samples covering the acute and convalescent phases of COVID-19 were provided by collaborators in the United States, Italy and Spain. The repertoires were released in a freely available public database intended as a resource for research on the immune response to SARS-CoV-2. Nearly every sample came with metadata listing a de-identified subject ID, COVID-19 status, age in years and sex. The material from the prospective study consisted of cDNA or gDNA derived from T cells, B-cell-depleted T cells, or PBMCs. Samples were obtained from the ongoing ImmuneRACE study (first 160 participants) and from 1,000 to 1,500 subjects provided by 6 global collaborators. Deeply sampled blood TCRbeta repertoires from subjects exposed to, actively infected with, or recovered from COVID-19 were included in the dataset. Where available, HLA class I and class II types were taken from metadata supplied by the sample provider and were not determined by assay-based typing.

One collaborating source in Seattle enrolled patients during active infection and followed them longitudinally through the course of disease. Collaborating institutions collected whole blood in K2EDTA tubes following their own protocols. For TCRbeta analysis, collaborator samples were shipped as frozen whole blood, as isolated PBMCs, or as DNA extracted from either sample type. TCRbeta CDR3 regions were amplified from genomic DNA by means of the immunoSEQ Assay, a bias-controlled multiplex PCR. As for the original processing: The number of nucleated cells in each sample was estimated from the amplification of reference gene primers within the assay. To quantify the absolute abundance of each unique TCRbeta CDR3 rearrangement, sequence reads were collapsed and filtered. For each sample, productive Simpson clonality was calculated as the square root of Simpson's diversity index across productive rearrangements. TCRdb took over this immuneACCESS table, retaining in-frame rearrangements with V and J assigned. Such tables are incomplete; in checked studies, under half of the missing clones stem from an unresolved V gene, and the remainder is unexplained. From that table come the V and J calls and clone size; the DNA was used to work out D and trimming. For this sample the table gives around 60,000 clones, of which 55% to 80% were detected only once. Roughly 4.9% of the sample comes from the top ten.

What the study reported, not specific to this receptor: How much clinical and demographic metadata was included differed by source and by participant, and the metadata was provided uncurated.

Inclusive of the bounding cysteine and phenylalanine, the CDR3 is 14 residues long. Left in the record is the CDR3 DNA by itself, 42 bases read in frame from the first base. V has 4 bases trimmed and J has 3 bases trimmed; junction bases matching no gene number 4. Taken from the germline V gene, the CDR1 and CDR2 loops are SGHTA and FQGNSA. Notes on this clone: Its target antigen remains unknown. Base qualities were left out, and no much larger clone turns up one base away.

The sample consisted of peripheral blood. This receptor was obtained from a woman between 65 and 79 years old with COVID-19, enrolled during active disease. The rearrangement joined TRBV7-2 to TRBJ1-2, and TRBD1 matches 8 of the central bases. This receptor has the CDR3 CASSSRGLDYGYTF. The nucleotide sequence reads TGTGCCAGCAGCTCCAGGGGGCTTGACTATGGCTACACCTTC.